The 21 T cell receptor beta chains given below trace back to one sample, sequenced in a study of T cells after yellow fever vaccination. TCRdb re-called the 5' RACE reads with MiXCR, one entry per CDR3 protein. The top ten clones hold over 12% of a sample with almost 600,000 distinct CDR3 sequences, approximately 13% of them seen once. The material sequenced was PBMCs, taken on the day of the yellow fever booster vaccination. These receptors originate from a young man who received the YFV17D yellow fever vaccine.

This sequence joins TRBV20-1 and TRBJ2-5, with D unresolved. Trimming stripped 0 bases from V and 5 bases from J, with 10 bases between. The germline V gene encodes CDR1 DFQATT and CDR2 SNEGSKA (reference sequence). The CDR3 extends over 13 amino acids. Here the CDR3 DNA reads TGCAGTGCTAGAGATATCCGGTCGGAGACCCAGTACTTC. Translated, it gives CSARDIRSETQYF.

The chain combines TRBV5-4 with TRBJ1-1; 7 bases line up with TRBD1. Trimming removed 5 bases from V and 4 bases from J; junction bases left unmatched: 5. Germline V CDR1 and CDR2: SGHNT, YYREEE (reference sequence). The CDR3 covers 13 residues. DNA of the CDR3: TGTGCCAGCAGACAGGGGCTCAGCACTGAAGCTTTCTTT. This translates into CASRQGLSTEAFF.

CDR3 in DNA: TGTGCCAGTAGCCCACCCCGACGTCTCACCGGGGAGCTGTTTTTT. This translates into CASSPPRRLTGELFF. This rearrangement joins TRBV19 to TRBJ2-2; no reliable D call. This CDR3 region has 15 residues. V lost 6 bases and J 4 bases, leaving 15 bases between the germline ends. In germline, CDR1 is LNHDA, CDR2 SQIVND (reference sequence).

The genes are TRBV7-2 and TRBJ2-3; no clear D. V lost 2 bases and J 5 bases, leaving 11 bases between the germline ends. The CDR3 contains 14 residues. Germline V CDR1 and CDR2: SGHTA, FQGNSA. The CDR3 DNA is TGTGCCAGCAGCTTAATGAGAGAAGAAGATACGCAGTATTTT. Translation: CASSLMREEDTQYF.

This rearrangement joins TRBV5-1 to TRBJ2-1, with TRBD1 identical over 7 bases. The junction had 6 bases not matched to a gene; V was cut back by 4 bases and J by 2 bases. Germline assignment: CDR1 SGHRS and CDR2 YFSETQ. The CDR3 totals 15 residues. The CDR3 loop is CASSPMRGPYNEQFF. The CDR3 nucleotides are TGCGCCAGCAGCCCTATGAGGGGGCCCTACAATGAGCAGTTCTTC.

This clonotype was detected only a few times. CDR3 in DNA: TGTGCCAGCAGCTTCCGCGGTGGAGAGGGCTACACCTTC. This translates into CASSFRGGEGYTF. The J gene is TRBJ1-2, the V gene TRBV5-5; D ambiguous. Looked up from germline, CDR1 is SGHKS and CDR2 is YYEKEE (reference sequence). CDR3 size: 13 residues. The V end was cut by 2 bases, the J end by 8 bases, with 13 bases between.

V usage is TRBV29-1 and J usage is TRBJ1-2, with a possible D match to TRBD1 (5 bases). Germline loops: CDR1 SQVTM, CDR2 ANQGSEA. The V end was cut by 5 bases, the J end by 2 bases, with 9 bases between. The CDR3 covers 12 residues. Written as DNA, the CDR3 is TGCAGCGTTAATCCAGGGAACTATGGCTACACCTTC. As protein: CSVNPGNYGYTF.

This chain links TRBV27 with TRBJ2-3, with TRBD2 matching 8 bases. V lost 5 bases and J lost 1; bases outside the gene matches: 11. Looked up from germline, CDR1 is MNHEY and CDR2 is SMNVEV (reference sequence). The CDR3 has 17 amino acids. The CDR3 DNA reads TGTGCCAGCAGTCTCTACCCCGGGACTAGTCGCACAGATACGCAGTATTTT. Its protein is CASSLYPGTSRTDTQYF.

This chain joins TRBV5-1 and TRBJ1-2; no firm D call. Germline CDR1 reads SGHRS; CDR2 reads YFSETQ. V was trimmed by 0 bases and J by 0 bases, leaving 15 bases between them. CDR3 length: 17 residues. CDR3 bases: TGCGCCAGCAGCTTGGGTCCGTCCACTGGGGCTAACTATGGCTACACCTTC. Its protein is CASSLGPSTGANYGYTF.

This chain joins TRBV29-1 and TRBJ2-2; D is ambiguous. V lost 2 bases to trimming and J lost 6 bases, with 7 bases between them. The length of the CDR3 is 12 residues. CDR1 and CDR2 (germline): SQVTM, ANQGSEA. Written as DNA, the CDR3 is TGCAGCGTTGAAAGACGAGCCGGGGAGCTGTTTTTT. Amino acid sequence: CSVERRAGELFF.

The CDR3 protein is CASSLGTGGNWALSTDTQYF. The CDR3 DNA reads TGCGCCAGCAGCTTGGGGACAGGGGGCAATTGGGCGTTGTCCACAGATACGCAGTATTTT. The chain uses TRBV5-1 and TRBJ2-3, with 11 bases lining up with TRBD1. This CDR3 is built from 20 residues. The V and J ends lost 0 bases and 2 bases, in that order; junction bases with no gene match: 14. Germline loops: CDR1 SGHRS, CDR2 YFSETQ.

The chain recombines TRBV20-1 with TRBJ2-7; 7 bases align to TRBD2. CDR1 and CDR2 from the germline V gene are DFQATT and SNEGSKA (reference sequence). This CDR3 spans 12 amino acids. The ends lost 7 bases at V and 4 bases at J; junction bases unmatched: 7. CDR3 sequence (DNA): TGCAGTGTGAAGCGGGGCCCTTACGAGCAGTACTTC. This translates into CSVKRGPYEQYF.

The chain has TRBV4-3 and TRBJ2-1, with D maybe TRBD2 (6 bases). V shed 2 bases and J shed 8 bases, with 10 bases lying between them. CDR1 and CDR2 from the germline V gene are LGHNA and YSLEER. CDR3 size: 13 residues. CDR3 residues: CASSQMRDYEQFF. The CDR3 DNA reads as TGCGCCAGCAGCCAAATGCGGGACTATGAGCAGTTCTTC.

This clonotype was counted between two and nine times. The chain is built from TRBV5-6 and TRBJ1-4; D may be TRBD1 (5 bases). The germline V and J ends were trimmed by 4 bases and 8 bases, with 15 bases remaining between them. Germline values: CDR1 SGHDT, CDR2 YYEEEE. There are 14 residues in the CDR3. DNA of the CDR3: TGTGCCAGCAGCCTACAGGATTGGGAGGAAAAACTGTTTTTT. The encoded protein is CASSLQDWEEKLFF. The whole variable domain, filled in from reference TRBV5-6 and TRBJ1-4, reads DAGVTQSPTHLIKTRGQQVTLRCSPKSGHDTVSWYQQALGQGPQFIFQYYEEEERQRGNFPDRFSGHQFPNYSSELNVNALLLGDSALYLCASSLQDWEEKLFFGSGTQLSVL.

This clonotype has only a few counts. This chain uses TRBV12-5 with TRBJ2-1, with 14 bases fitting TRBD2. CDR3 length equals 18 residues. The junction had 4 bases not matched to a gene; V was cut back by 0 bases and J by 3 bases. Per the germline V gene, CDR1 is LGHNT and CDR2 is FRNRAP. The chain's CDR3 is CASGLVGGTSGSYNEQFF. CDR3 nucleotides: TGTGCTAGTGGTTTGGTAGGCGGGACTAGCGGGAGCTACAATGAGCAGTTCTTC.

J is TRBJ2-7 and V is TRBV20-1, with unresolved D. V lost 4 bases and J 0 bases, leaving 13 bases between the germline ends. Germline CDR1 and CDR2: DFQATT and SNEGSKA (reference sequence). The CDR3 sequence is 14 residues long. CDR3 sequence reads: CSATVGTNSYEQYF. CDR3 nucleotide sequence: TGCAGTGCTACGGTGGGTACCAACTCCTACGAGCAGTACTTC.

V gene TRBV12-3 or TRBV12-4 combines with J gene TRBJ2-2, with D perhaps TRBD2 (6 bases). This CDR3 spans 14 amino acids. V was cut by 3 bases and J by 4 bases, with 9 bases left in between. The CDR3 here is CASSLGLLTGELFF. DNA for the CDR3: TGTGCCAGCAGTTTGGGACTTCTCACCGGGGAGCTGTTTTTT.

This clonotype was found a few times. V usage is TRBV27 and J usage is TRBJ1-2; 8 nucleotides line up with TRBD1. Germline values: CDR1 MNHEY, CDR2 SMNVEV (reference sequence). The V segment lost 4 bases and the J segment 2 bases; nucleotides outside the gene matches: 9. The CDR3 loop spans 16 amino acids. This CDR3 is CASSSTPDRVNYGYTF. DNA of the CDR3: TGTGCCAGCAGTTCTACCCCGGACAGGGTGAACTATGGCTACACCTTC.

This rearrangement joins TRBV30 to TRBJ1-5, with D possibly matching TRBD1 (5 bases). The CDR3 length is 14 residues. Germline assignment: CDR1 GTSNPN and CDR2 SVGIG (reference sequence). V lost 2 bases and J 2 bases, leaving 10 bases between the germline ends. CDR3 coding DNA: TGTGCCTGGAGTCCTGGGGGAGGCAATCAGCCCCAGCATTTT. Protein: CAWSPGGGNQPQHF.

This chain links TRBV6-5 with TRBJ2-1; D is perhaps TRBD2 (6 bases). The CDR3 extends over 15 amino acids. Trimming removed 6 bases at V and 0 bases at J, with 12 bases between. CDR1 and CDR2 from the germline V gene are MNHEY and SVGAGI. Written as DNA, the CDR3 is TGTGCCAGCAGATTAGCGGCTAGCTCCTACAATGAGCAGTTCTTC. Its protein product is CASRLAASSYNEQFF.

The chain has TRBV5-4 and TRBJ2-3; 11 bases are a match to TRBD2. This CDR3 is built from 19 residues. After removal of 1 base from V and 10 bases from J, the junction contained 20 bases not matched to a gene. Germline CDR1 and CDR2: SGHNT and YYREEE (reference sequence). Here the CDR3 reads CASSLRRTGTSGPGVAQYF. The CDR3 bases are TGTGCCAGCAGCTTGCGACGGACCGGGACTAGCGGCCCGGGGGTGGCGCAGTATTTT.